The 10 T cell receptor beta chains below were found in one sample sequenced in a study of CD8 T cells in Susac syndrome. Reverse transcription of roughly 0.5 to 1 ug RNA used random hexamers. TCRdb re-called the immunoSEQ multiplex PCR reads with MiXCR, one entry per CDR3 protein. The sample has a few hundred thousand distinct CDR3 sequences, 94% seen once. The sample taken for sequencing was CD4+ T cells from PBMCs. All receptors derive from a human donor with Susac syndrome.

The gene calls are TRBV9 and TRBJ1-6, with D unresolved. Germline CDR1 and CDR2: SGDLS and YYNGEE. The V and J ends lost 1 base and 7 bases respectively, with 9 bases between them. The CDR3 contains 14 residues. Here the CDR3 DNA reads TGTGCCAGCAGCGTAAGGGCAGAAAATTCACCCCTCCACTTT. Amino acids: CASSVRAENSPLHF.

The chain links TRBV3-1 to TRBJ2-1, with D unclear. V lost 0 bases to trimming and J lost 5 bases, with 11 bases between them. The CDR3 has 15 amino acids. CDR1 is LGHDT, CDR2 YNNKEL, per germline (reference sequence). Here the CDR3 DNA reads TGTGCCAGCAGCCAAGAATCCCAACTCAACAATGAGCAGTTCTTC. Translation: CASSQESQLNNEQFF.

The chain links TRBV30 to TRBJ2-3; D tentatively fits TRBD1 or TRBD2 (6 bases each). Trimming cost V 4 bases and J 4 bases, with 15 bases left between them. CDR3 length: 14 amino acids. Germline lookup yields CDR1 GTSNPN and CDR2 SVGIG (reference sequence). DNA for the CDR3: TGTGCCTGGAAACGTGGGGGGCAAGCAGATACGCAGTATTTT. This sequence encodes CAWKRGGQADTQYF.

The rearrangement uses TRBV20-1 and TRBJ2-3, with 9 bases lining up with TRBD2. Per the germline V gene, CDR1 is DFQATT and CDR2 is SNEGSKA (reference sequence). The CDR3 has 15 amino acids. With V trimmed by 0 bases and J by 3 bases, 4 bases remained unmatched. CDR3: CSARDQRGETDTQYF. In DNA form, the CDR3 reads TGCAGTGCTAGAGACCAGCGGGGGGAAACAGATACGCAGTATTTT.

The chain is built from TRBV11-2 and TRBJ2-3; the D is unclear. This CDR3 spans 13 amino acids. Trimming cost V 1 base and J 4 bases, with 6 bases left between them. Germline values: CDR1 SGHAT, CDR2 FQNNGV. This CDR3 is CASSLGPSDTQYF. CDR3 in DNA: TGTGCCAGCAGCTTAGGTCCTTCAGATACGCAGTATTTT.

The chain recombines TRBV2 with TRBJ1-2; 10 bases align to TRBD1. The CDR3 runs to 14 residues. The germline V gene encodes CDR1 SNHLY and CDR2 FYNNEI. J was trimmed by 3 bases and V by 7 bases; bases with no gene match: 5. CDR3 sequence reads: CASKGTGAHYGYTF. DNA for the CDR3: TGTGCCAGCAAGGGGACAGGGGCCCACTATGGCTACACCTTC.

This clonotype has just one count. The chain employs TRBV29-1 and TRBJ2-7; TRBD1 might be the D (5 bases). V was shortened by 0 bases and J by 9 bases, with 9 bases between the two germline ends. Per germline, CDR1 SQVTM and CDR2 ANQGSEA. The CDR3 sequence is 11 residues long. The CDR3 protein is CSVEDQQGQYF. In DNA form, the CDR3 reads TGCAGCGTTGAAGATCAGCAGGGGCAGTACTTC.

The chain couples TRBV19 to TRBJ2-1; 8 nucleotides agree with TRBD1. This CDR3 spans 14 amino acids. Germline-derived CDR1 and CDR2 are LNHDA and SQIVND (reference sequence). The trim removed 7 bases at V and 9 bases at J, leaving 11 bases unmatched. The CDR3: CASTLFGQGSEQFF. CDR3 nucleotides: TGTGCCAGTACGTTATTCGGACAGGGTAGTGAGCAGTTCTTC.

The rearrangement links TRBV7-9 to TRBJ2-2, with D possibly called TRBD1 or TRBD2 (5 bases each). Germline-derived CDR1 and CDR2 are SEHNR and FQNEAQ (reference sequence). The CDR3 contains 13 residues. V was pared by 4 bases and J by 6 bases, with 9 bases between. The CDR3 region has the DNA TGTGCCAGCAGCTCGTCGGGGCCCGGGGAGCTGTTTTTT. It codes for CASSSSGPGELFF.

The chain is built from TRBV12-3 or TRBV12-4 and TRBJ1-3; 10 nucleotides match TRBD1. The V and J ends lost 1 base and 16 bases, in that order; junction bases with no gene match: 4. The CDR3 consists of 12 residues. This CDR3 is CASSLGPGQGYF. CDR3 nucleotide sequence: TGTGCCAGCAGTTTAGGACCGGGACAGGGGTATTTT.